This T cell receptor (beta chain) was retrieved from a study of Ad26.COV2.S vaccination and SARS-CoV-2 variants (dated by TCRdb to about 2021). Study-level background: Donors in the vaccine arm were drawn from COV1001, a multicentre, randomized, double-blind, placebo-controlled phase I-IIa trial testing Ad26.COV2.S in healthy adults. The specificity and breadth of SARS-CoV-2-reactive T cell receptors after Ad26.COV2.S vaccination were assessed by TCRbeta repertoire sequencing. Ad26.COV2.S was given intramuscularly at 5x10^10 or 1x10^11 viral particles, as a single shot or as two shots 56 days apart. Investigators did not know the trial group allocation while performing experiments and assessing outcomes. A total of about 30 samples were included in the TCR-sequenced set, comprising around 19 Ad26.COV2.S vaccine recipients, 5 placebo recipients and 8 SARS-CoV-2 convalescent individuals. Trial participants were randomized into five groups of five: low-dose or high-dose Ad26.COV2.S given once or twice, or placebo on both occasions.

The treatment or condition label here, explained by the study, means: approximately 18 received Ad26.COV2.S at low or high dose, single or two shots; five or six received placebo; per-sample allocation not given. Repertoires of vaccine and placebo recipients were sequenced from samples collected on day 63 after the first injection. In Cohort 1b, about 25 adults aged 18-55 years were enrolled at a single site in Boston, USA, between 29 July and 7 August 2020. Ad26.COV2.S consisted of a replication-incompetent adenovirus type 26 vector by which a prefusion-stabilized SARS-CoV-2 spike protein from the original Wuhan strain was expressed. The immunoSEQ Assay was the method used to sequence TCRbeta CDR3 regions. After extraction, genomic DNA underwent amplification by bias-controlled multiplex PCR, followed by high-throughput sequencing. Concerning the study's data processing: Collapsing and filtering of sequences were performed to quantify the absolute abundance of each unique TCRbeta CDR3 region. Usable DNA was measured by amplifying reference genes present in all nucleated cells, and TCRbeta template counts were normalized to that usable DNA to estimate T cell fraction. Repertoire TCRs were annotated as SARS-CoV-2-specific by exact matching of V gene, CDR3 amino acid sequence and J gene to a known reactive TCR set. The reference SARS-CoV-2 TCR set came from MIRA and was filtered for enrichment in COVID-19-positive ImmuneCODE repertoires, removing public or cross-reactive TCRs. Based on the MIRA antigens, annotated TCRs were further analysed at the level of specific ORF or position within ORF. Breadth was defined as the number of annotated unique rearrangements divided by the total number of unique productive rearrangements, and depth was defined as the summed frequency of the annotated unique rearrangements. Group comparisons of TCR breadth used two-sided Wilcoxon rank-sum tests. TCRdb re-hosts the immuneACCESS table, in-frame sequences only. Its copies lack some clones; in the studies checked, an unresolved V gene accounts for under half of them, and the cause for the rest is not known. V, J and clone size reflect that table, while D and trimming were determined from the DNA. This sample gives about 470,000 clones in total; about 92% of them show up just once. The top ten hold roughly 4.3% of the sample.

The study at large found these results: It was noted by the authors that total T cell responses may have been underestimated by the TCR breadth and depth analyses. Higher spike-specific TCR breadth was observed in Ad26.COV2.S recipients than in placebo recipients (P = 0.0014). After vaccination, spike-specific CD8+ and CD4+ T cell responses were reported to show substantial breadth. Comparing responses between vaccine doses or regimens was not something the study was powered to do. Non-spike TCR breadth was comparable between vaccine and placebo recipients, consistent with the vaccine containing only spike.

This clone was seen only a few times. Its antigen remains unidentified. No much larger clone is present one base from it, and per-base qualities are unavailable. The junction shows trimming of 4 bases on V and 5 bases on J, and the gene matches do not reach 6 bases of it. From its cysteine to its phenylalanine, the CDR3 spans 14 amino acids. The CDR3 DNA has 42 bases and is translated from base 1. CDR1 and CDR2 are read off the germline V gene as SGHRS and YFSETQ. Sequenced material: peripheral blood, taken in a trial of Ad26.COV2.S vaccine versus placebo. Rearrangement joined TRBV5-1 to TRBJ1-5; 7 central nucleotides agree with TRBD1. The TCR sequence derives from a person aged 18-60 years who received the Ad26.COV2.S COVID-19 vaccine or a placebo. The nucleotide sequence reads TGCGCCAGCAGCCCAGGGGGTGGTGATCAGCCCCAGCATTTT. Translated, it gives CASSPGGGDQPQHF.